This T cell receptor beta chain was captured by sequencing in a study of blood T cell repertoires in COVID-19. The overall study: Some COVID-19 samples were acute and others convalescent; all came from the United States, Italy and Spain.

The CDR3 has 14 amino acids. V was clipped by 3 bases and J by 3 bases; unmatched bases: 3. CDR1 is SNHLY and CDR2 is FYNNEI in the germline V gene. Sequencing used immunoSEQ multiplex PCR; TCRdb keeps in-frame clones, though not all of them. The data show roughly 120,000 clones, 70% to 90% seen once. Sequenced: peripheral blood. The chain carries TRBV2 and TRBJ2-7, with TRBD2 matching over 9 bases. This receptor was obtained from a man between 65 and 85 years old who had recovered from COVID-19. CDR3 loop: CASSEFSGSYEQYF. The CDR3 bases are TGTGCCAGCAGTGAGTTTAGCGGGAGCTACGAGCAGTACTTC.